The 3 T cell receptor beta chains below all came from one sample that was sequenced in a study of blood T cell repertoires in COVID-19. The assay was immunoSEQ multiplex PCR, and TCRdb's table has in-frame clones only and misses some. The profile shows just over 250,000 clones, more than 90% of them singletons. The sequencing input was peripheral blood. These receptors all come from a person aged 18 to 35 with COVID-19, enrolled during active disease.

This chain connects TRBV19 to TRBJ2-2; TRBD1 agrees at 9 bases. J lost 6 bases, V lost 5 bases, and 10 bases had no gene match. CDR1 and CDR2 (germline): LNHDA, SQIVND (reference sequence). The CDR3 consists of 16 residues. This chain's CDR3 is CASSDGQGIWAGELFF. CDR3 bases: TGTGCCAGTAGTGATGGACAGGGGATTTGGGCCGGGGAGCTGTTTTTT.

The chain links TRBV27 to TRBJ1-1; no clear D gene. Trimming stripped 2 bases from V and 1 base from J, with 5 bases between. Per the germline V gene, CDR1 is MNHEY and CDR2 is SMNVEV (reference sequence). The CDR3 covers 13 residues. CDR3 DNA sequence: TGTGCCAGCAGTTTAGTCGGGAACACTGAAGCTTTCTTT. As protein: CASSLVGNTEAFF.

The chain joins TRBV9 to TRBJ2-3; D is unresolved. With 4 bases removed from V and 0 bases from J, the gap between germline ends came to 9 bases. Per germline, CDR1 SGDLS and CDR2 YYNGEE. The CDR3 runs to 14 residues. CDR3 in DNA: TGTGCCAGCAGCCCACGAACTAGCACAGATACGCAGTATTTT. This gives the protein CASSPRTSTDTQYF.